Listed below are T cell receptor beta chains from one sample, sequenced in a study of blood T cell repertoires in COVID-19. TCRdb keeps only in-frame clones here, not all; method: immunoSEQ multiplex PCR. The table has under 120,000 clones, 75% to 90% seen once. Sample: peripheral blood. The source of these receptors is a woman of 80 years or more with acute or convalescent COVID-19. The CDR3 runs from the conserved cysteine through the conserved F or W. The D gene is left open where the match is weak. Not every row has a clone size; where given, it reads once, few, many or a size class.

J: TRBJ1-6; V: TRBV7-2; D: -; size: once; DNA: TGTGCCAGCACCACATATCAGAATTCACCCCTCCACTTT; CDR3: CASTTYQNSPLHF
J: TRBJ1-4; V: TRBV9; D: -; size: -; DNA: TGTGCCAGCAGCGTAGGGGCCTTCAATGAAAAACTGTTTTTT; CDR3: CASSVGAFNEKLFF
J: TRBJ1-2; V: TRBV5-6; D: -; size: -; DNA: TGTGCCAGCAGCCAGGAAGTAAGGGGCGGCTATGGCTACACCTTC; CDR3: CASSQEVRGGYGYTF
J: TRBJ2-1; V: TRBV7-9; D: TRBD2; size: -; DNA: TGTGCCAGCAGCTCCCAGCGGGGCAGCTCCTACAATGAGCAGTTCTTC; CDR3: CASSSQRGSSYNEQFF
J: TRBJ2-3; V: TRBV2; D: -; size: -; DNA: TGTGCCAGCAGTTACTACAGGGCCGAGGCCACAGATACGCAGTATTTT; CDR3: CASSYYRAEATDTQYF
J: TRBJ2-5; V: TRBV3-1/TRBV3-2; D: TRBD2; size: -; DNA: TGTGCCAGCTCGACGACTAGCGGGGGGCTCGGAGAGACCCAGTACTTC; CDR3: CASSTTSGGLGETQYF
J: TRBJ1-1; V: TRBV30; D: TRBD1; size: -; DNA: TGTGCCGGCCGAGGACAGGAGAACACTGAAGCTTTCTTT; CDR3: CAGRGQENTEAFF
J: TRBJ2-2; V: TRBV19; D: -; size: -; DNA: TGTGCCAGTAGTAAGGCAGGGGACACCGGGGAGCTGTTTTTT; CDR3: CASSKAGDTGELFF
J: TRBJ1-6; V: TRBV9; D: TRBD1; size: -; DNA: TGTGCCAGCAGCGTAGGGTTGGGGGGACAGGATAATTCACCCCTCCACTTT; CDR3: CASSVGLGGQDNSPLHF
J: TRBJ1-6; V: TRBV7-8; D: TRBD1; size: -; DNA: TGTGCCAGCAGCTCCCGGGACAGAGGGCGACCTTATATACATTCACCCCTCCACTTT; CDR3: CASSSRDRGRPYIHSPLHF
J: TRBJ1-2; V: TRBV6-6; D: TRBD1; size: -; DNA: TGTGCCAGCAGCAATGACAGGGGGCTTTCGGGCTACACCTTC; CDR3: CASSNDRGLSGYTF
J: TRBJ2-7; V: TRBV9; D: TRBD1; size: -; DNA: TGTGCCAGCAGCGTCACACCGGGACAGGGACCCTACGAGCAGTACTTC; CDR3: CASSVTPGQGPYEQYF
J: TRBJ2-3; V: TRBV28; D: -; size: -; DNA: TGTGCCAGCAGTTTTTCAGGGCCCGGTGGCACAGATACGCAGTATTTT; CDR3: CASSFSGPGGTDTQYF
J: TRBJ2-3; V: TRBV5-4; D: TRBD2; size: -; DNA: TGTGCCAGCAGCTTGGACGGGGGGGGTACAGATACGCAGTATTTT; CDR3: CASSLDGGGTDTQYF